The source of this T cell receptor beta chain is a study of blood T cell repertoires in COVID-19. Overall study: Acute-phase and convalescent COVID-19 samples originated in the United States, Italy and Spain. From T cells, B-cell-depleted T cells, or PBMCs came the material, which was cDNA or gDNA.

Clones were read by immunoSEQ multiplex PCR, and TCRdb kept only the in-frame ones, dropping some. This sample yields roughly 26,000 clones, of which around two thirds are seen a single time; 7.3% belongs to the top ten. This sequence originates from a man aged 55-75 years with active or convalescent COVID-19. The sample taken for sequencing was peripheral blood.

The CDR3 DNA is TGTGCCTGGAGTCAGGGTAGTGGCTACACCTTC. Its translation: CAWSQGSGYTF. The chain links TRBV30 to TRBJ1-2; possibly TRBD1 for D (5 bases). Trimming removed 2 bases at V and 7 bases at J, with 8 bases between. This CDR3 comprises 11 residues. CDR1 and CDR2 (germline): GTSNPN, SVGIG (reference sequence).